The 7 T cell receptor beta chains below come from one sample, sequenced in a study of T cells in Graves' hyperthyroidism and ophthalmopathy (dated by TCRdb to between 2018 and 2021). Receptor amplification or capture employed multiplex PCR. TCRdb records Illumina HiSeq 2000 as the sequencer. TCR beta CDR3 regions were amplified from RNA transcripts. The TCR CDR3 was subjected to a first round of RT-PCR using the HTBI primer set and the Qiagen OneStep RT-PCR kit. The public reads were reanalyzed by TCRdb: fastp trimming at Q25, MiXCR alignment, in-frame beta chains only. Here each entry gathers all rows of one CDR3 protein and keeps the most common genes and DNA. For this sample the table gives under 400,000 distinct CDR3 sequences, of which 15% to 20% were detected only once. The top ten hold approximately 54% of the sample. Sequenced sample: blood. Source of these receptors: a woman in her fifties or sixties with Graves' hyperthyroidism.

This clonotype was observed a handful of times. The rearrangement links TRBV20-1 to TRBJ2-2; D ambiguous. Per the germline V gene, CDR1 is DFQATT and CDR2 is SNEGSKA (reference sequence). This CDR3 is 15 amino acids long. V gave up 2 bases and J gave up 5 bases, with 15 bases separating them. DNA for the CDR3: TGCAGTGCTAGATGGGCGGACCGCCCGACCGGGGAGCTGTTTTTT. Translation gives CSARWADRPTGELFF.

CDR3 residues: CSARDPKGKNTGELFF. CDR3 nucleotides: TGCAGTGCTAGAGACCCTAAGGGGAAGAACACCGGGGAGCTGTTTTTT. V usage is TRBV20-1 and J usage is TRBJ2-2; perhaps TRBD1 as D (5 bases). V was trimmed by 0 bases and J by 1 base, leaving 12 bases between them. Germline lookup yields CDR1 DFQATT and CDR2 SNEGSKA (reference sequence). The CDR3 spans 16 residues.

With regard to this clonotype: This may be a read error, as it is one base from a much larger clone. This sequence joins TRBV6-1 and TRBJ2-5, with D unclear. CDR1 MNHNS and CDR2 SASEGT come from the germline V gene. This CDR3 has 14 residues. CDR3 coding DNA: TGTGCCAGCAGTACGGGCGGCGCCCGGAATACCCAGCACTTC. Its translation: CASSTGGARNTQHF.

This chain links TRBV3-1 with TRBJ2-3; D call uncertain. This CDR3 is built from 13 residues. The V and J ends lost 3 bases and 6 bases respectively, with 10 bases between them. Per germline, CDR1 LGHDT and CDR2 YNNKEL (reference sequence). CDR3 protein: CASSHLLEDTQYF. Here the CDR3 DNA reads TGTGCCAGCAGCCATCTTCTGGAGGATACGCAGTATTTT.

This clonotype occurred many times. The rearrangement joins TRBV20-1 to TRBJ1-1; D is ambiguous. Trimming removed 2 bases from V and 5 bases from J, with 12 bases in between. The germline V gene encodes CDR1 DFQATT and CDR2 SNEGSKA (reference sequence). The CDR3 runs 13 residues. The CDR3, as DNA: TGCAGTGCTAGATTGGGTGTAGCAACTGAAGCTTTCTTT. Its translation is CSARLGVATEAFF.

This clonotype turned up a few times. The chain joins TRBV27 to TRBJ1-1; 10 positions agree with TRBD1. CDR1 and CDR2 (germline): MNHEY, SMNVEV (reference sequence). CDR3 length equals 15 residues. The trim removed 4 bases at V and 3 bases at J, leaving 5 bases unmatched. DNA for the CDR3: TGTGCCAGCAGTTCGGGACAGGGGTACGACACTGAAGCTTTCTTT. Translated: CASSSGQGYDTEAFF.

This clonotype was detected ten times or more. This chain links TRBV28 with TRBJ2-1, with 8 bases lining up with TRBD1. Germline-derived CDR1 and CDR2 are MDHEN and SYDVKM. The junction had 7 bases not matched to a gene; V was cut back by 4 bases and J by 5 bases. The CDR3 loop spans 15 amino acids. CDR3 region: CASSSAGTGDNEQFF. DNA of the CDR3: TGTGCCAGCAGTTCCGCCGGGACAGGAGACAATGAGCAGTTCTTC.